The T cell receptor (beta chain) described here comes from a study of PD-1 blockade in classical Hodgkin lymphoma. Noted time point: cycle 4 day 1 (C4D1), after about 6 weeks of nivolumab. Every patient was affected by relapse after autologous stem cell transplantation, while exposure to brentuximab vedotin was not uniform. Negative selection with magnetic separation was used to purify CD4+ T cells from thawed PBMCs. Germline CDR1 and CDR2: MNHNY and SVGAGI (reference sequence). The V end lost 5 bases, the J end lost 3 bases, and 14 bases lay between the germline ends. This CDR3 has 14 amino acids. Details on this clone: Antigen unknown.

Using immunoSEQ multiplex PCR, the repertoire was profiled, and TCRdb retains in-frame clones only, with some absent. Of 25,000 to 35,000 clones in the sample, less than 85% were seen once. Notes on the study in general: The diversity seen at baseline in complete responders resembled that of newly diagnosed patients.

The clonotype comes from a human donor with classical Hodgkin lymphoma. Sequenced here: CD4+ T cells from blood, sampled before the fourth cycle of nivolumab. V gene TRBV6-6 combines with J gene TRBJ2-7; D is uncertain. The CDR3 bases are TGTGCCAGCAGTCTATCCACACAGATCTACGAGCAGTACTTC. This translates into CASSLSTQIYEQYF.